This T cell receptor beta chain originates from a study of graft-versus-host responses after intestinal transplantation. Study-level background: Tacrolimus and steroids were given for around 3 years to all recipients after anti-thymocyte globulin induction.

The method was immunoSEQ multiplex PCR; TCRdb's version includes in-frame clones alone and lacks a portion of them. The data hold approximately 90,000 clones, with 80% to 95% observed a single time. Note on this clone: The antigen remains unidentified. The same CDR3 can be traced to other DNA sequences in this sample.

The source of this sequence is a human donor who was the organ donor for an intestinal transplant. Here the sequenced sample was unstimulated CD8+ T cells sorted from spleen or lymph node cells, taken before transplant.

This chain's CDR3 is CASSQVTRSGRTPYNEQFF. The CDR3 nucleotides are TGCGCCAGCAGCCAGGTAACGCGAAGCGGGAGGACCCCCTACAATGAGCAGTTCTTC. The rearrangement joins TRBV4-1 to TRBJ2-1; TRBD2 aligns across 9 bases. V dropped 3 bases and J dropped 2; count of bases not matched to a gene: 14. The CDR3 runs to 19 residues. From germline, CDR1 is MGHRA and CDR2 YSYEKL.